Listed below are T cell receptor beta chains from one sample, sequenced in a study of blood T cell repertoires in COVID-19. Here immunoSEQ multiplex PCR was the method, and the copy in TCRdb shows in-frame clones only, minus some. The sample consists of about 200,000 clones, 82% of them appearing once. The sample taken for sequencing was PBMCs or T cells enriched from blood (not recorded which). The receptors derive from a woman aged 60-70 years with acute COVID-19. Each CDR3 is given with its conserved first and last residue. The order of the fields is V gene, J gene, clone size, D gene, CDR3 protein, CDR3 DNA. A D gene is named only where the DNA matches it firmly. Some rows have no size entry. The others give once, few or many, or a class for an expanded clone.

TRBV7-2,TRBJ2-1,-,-,CASSLAPQVIEEFF,TGTGCCAGCAGCTTAGCGCCTCAAGTCATTGAGGAGTTCTTC
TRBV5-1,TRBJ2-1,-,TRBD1,CASSLAYLGQTNEQFF,TGCGCCAGCAGCTTGGCCTATCTGGGACAGACGAATGAGCAGTTCTTC
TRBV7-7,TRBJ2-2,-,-,CASSLGGPTGELFF,TGTGCCAGCAGCTTAGGTGGGCCCACCGGGGAGCTGTTTTTT
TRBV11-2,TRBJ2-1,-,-,CASSSLGAHNEQFF,TGTGCCAGCAGCTCCCTGGGAGCACACAATGAGCAGTTCTTC
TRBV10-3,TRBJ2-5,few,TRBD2,CAISEGLAGGAVLETQYF,TGTGCCATCAGTGAGGGTCTAGCGGGGGGGGCAGTGTTGGAGACCCAGTACTTC
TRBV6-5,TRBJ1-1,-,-,CASPDSVVKNTEAFF,TGTGCCAGCCCCGACAGCGTCGTTAAGAACACTGAAGCTTTCTTT
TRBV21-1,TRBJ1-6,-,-,CASSKETDINSPLHF,TGTGCCAGCAGCAAAGAAACAGACATTAATTCACCCCTCCACTTT
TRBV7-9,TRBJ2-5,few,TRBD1,CASSQGTGATYQETQYF,TGTGCCAGCAGCCAAGGGACAGGGGCGACGTACCAAGAGACCCAGTACTTC
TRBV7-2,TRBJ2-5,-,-,CASSLVGQQETQYF,TGTGCCAGCAGCTTAGTGGGGCAGCAAGAGACCCAGTACTTC
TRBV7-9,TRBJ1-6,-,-,CASSLAQGLSPLHF,TGTGCCAGCAGCTTGGCCCAGGGCCTGTCACCCCTCCACTTT